These 16 T cell receptor beta chains originate from one sample sequenced in a study of T cell responses to AZD1222 COVID-19 vaccine. Method: immunoSEQ multiplex PCR; TCRdb's copy keeps in-frame clones and lacks some. The data hold approximately 100,000 clones, with just under 90% observed a single time. The source material was peripheral blood, sampled on day 0 of MenACWY control vaccination. The receptors stem from an adult in good health.

The CDR3 spells CASSRGGSYNEQFF. The CDR3 nucleotides are TGTGCCAGCAGCCGCGGCGGATCCTACAATGAGCAGTTCTTC. V is TRBV28 and J is TRBJ2-1; D call uncertain. The CDR3 has 14 residues. The germline CDR1 and CDR2 sequences are MDHEN and SYDVKM. Trimming cost V 6 bases and J 1 base, with 10 bases left between them.

The CDR3: CVTGGSSGANVLTF. As DNA, the CDR3 is TGTGTAACAGGGGGAAGCTCTGGGGCCAACGTCCTGACTTTC. This chain uses TRBV6-5 with TRBJ2-6, with 8 bases fitting TRBD1. The V gene's germline CDR1 is MNHEY and CDR2 SVGAGI. The length of the CDR3 is 14 residues.

In its sample, this clone was seen once. CDR3 amino acids: CASSRRGEGNTIYF. The CDR3 DNA sequence: TGTGCCAGCAGCCGCAGGGGAGAAGGAAACACCATATATTTT. The V and J genes are TRBV11-1 and TRBJ1-3; possibly TRBD1 for D (6 bases). The length of the CDR3 is 14 residues. With 5 bases removed from V and 4 bases from J, the gap between germline ends came to 12 bases. Germline CDR1 reads SGHAT; CDR2 reads FQDESV (reference sequence). The whole variable domain, remainder taken from reference TRBV11-1 and TRBJ1-3, is EAEVAQSPRYKITEKSQAVAFWCDPISGHATLYWYRQILGQGPELLVQFQDESVVDDSQLPKDRFSAERLKGVDSTLKIQPAELGDSAMYLCASSRRGEGNTIYFGEGSWLTVV.

This chain links TRBV6-5 with TRBJ1-2; TRBD1 might be the D (6 bases). V was clipped by 4 bases and J by 3 bases, with 12 bases between them. Germline V lookup: CDR1 MNHEY, CDR2 SVGAGI. CDR3 length equals 14 residues. CDR3 sequence (DNA): TGTGCCAGCAGTTCGACAGGAGAGGACTATGGCTACACCTTC. Encoded protein: CASSSTGEDYGYTF.

This clone was found once. The chain joins TRBV7-2 to TRBJ1-1; 9 bases match TRBD1. CDR3 size: 15 residues. V dropped 4 bases and J dropped 4; count of bases not matched to a gene: 7. Germline V CDR1 and CDR2: SGHTA, FQGNSA. This CDR3 is CASSSHRGQGTEAFF. CDR3 bases: TGTGCCAGCAGCTCTCACAGGGGGCAGGGCACTGAAGCTTTCTTT.

The rearrangement joins TRBV6-2 or TRBV6-3 to TRBJ1-5; D gene unclear. The V gene's germline CDR1 is MNHEY and CDR2 SVGEGT. The CDR3 covers 14 residues. Trimming cost V 1 base and J 7 bases, with 11 bases left between them. CDR3 bases: TGTGCCAGCAGTTACTTGGACGAAAACCAGCCCCAGCATTTT. This encodes CASSYLDENQPQHF.

This clone was counted between two and nine times. The V call is TRBV27, the J call TRBJ1-1; D perhaps matches TRBD1 (5 bases). Looked up from germline, CDR1 is MNHEY and CDR2 is SMNVEV (reference sequence). The CDR3 has 15 residues. Trimming took off 0 bases at V and 7 bases at J, with 15 bases between the two ends. CDR3 coding DNA: TGTGCCAGCAGTTTATCCCACAAAGGGGACTTTGAAGCTTTCTTT. Encoded protein: CASSLSHKGDFEAFF.

V usage is TRBV6-4 and J usage is TRBJ2-3, with 7 nucleotides matching TRBD1. The CDR3 contains 16 residues. V shed 9 bases, J shed 0 bases, and the junction held 12 bases outside the gene matches. CDR1 and CDR2 from the germline V gene are MRHNA and SNTAGT. The CDR3 is CASQNLGQASTDTQYF. The CDR3 nucleotides are TGTGCCAGTCAAAACCTTGGACAGGCTAGCACAGATACGCAGTATTTT.

This chain joins TRBV18 and TRBJ1-2; D is unclear. This CDR3 spans 15 amino acids. The V gene's germline CDR1 is KGHSH and CDR2 LQKENI. Trimming shortened V by 3 bases and J by 0 bases, and 11 bases separated the two germline ends. CDR3 residues: CASSPDGRANYGYTF. CDR3 bases: TGTGCCAGCTCACCCGACGGCAGAGCTAACTATGGCTACACCTTC.

This clone was observed a single time. The chain combines TRBV6-5 with TRBJ2-1; D is possibly TRBD2 (5 bases). The CDR3 covers 12 residues. With 4 bases removed from V and 5 bases from J, the gap between germline ends came to 6 bases. Germline V gene sequence: CDR1 MNHEY, CDR2 SVGAGI. The CDR3 DNA follows: TGTGCCAGCAGTTCGGGGAACAATGAGCAGTTCTTC. Translation gives CASSSGNNEQFF.

The chain joins TRBV18 to TRBJ2-5; D perhaps matches TRBD2 (7 bases). Germline-derived CDR1 and CDR2 are KGHSH and LQKENI. This CDR3 contains 13 residues. V gave up 8 bases and J gave up 5 bases, with 15 bases separating them. As DNA, the CDR3 is TGTGCCAGCGCCCCCAGGGGAGGGGAGACCCAGTACTTC. It translates to CASAPRGGETQYF.

The chain links TRBV19 to TRBJ2-1; D is ambiguous. The CDR3 extends over 13 amino acids. Trimming took off 5 bases at V and 3 bases at J, with 8 bases between the two ends. Germline V gene sequence: CDR1 LNHDA, CDR2 SQIVND (reference sequence). Here the CDR3 DNA reads TGTGCCAGTAGTCTCGCCCTCTACAATGAGCAGTTCTTC. Residues: CASSLALYNEQFF.

In this sample, this clone turned up once. The V and J genes are TRBV9 and TRBJ1-2, with TRBD1 as a possible D gene (6 bases). The CDR3 totals 14 residues. Between the trimmed V and J ends, which lost 3 bases and 6 bases, there was a span of 15 bases. The germline V gene has CDR1 SGDLS and CDR2 YYNGEE. The CDR3 is CASSEGGGQNGYTF. For the CDR3, the DNA is TGTGCCAGCAGCGAAGGGGGGGGGCAGAATGGCTACACCTTC.

The count of this clone is one. This chain links TRBV5-1 with TRBJ2-7, with D perhaps matching TRBD1 (6 bases). The V end was cut by 7 bases, the J end by 4 bases, with 18 bases between. Germline CDR1 reads SGHRS; CDR2 reads YFSETQ. This CDR3 has 14 amino acids. The chain's CDR3 is CASRLQGDVYEQYF. Here the CDR3 DNA reads TGCGCCAGCCGATTACAGGGAGACGTTTACGAGCAGTACTTC.

The CDR3, as DNA: TGTGCCACCGGGGGCGGCAATCAGCCCCAGCATTTT. Encoded protein: CATGGGNQPQHF. V usage is TRBV24-1 and J usage is TRBJ1-5, with D possibly matching TRBD1 (6 bases). Germline CDR1 and CDR2: KGHDR and SFDVKD. This CDR3 comprises 12 residues. Trimming removed 9 bases from V and 2 bases from J, with 7 bases in between.

This chain joins TRBV28 and TRBJ1-1; D is undetermined. The CDR3 has 14 residues. CDR1 is MDHEN, CDR2 SYDVKM, per germline. V was trimmed by 6 bases and J by 3 bases, leaving 14 bases between them. The CDR3 coding sequence is TGTGCCAGCAGAACCGGGCCGGCTTACACTGAAGCTTTCTTT. Translation: CASRTGPAYTEAFF. The full variable domain, in which reference TRBV28 and TRBJ1-1 provide the parts outside the CDR3, is DVKVTQSSRYLVKRTGEKVFLECVQDMDHENMFWYRQDPGLGLRLIYFSYDVKMKEKGDIPEGYSVSREKKERFSLILESASTNQTSMYLCASRTGPAYTEAFFGQGTRLTVV.